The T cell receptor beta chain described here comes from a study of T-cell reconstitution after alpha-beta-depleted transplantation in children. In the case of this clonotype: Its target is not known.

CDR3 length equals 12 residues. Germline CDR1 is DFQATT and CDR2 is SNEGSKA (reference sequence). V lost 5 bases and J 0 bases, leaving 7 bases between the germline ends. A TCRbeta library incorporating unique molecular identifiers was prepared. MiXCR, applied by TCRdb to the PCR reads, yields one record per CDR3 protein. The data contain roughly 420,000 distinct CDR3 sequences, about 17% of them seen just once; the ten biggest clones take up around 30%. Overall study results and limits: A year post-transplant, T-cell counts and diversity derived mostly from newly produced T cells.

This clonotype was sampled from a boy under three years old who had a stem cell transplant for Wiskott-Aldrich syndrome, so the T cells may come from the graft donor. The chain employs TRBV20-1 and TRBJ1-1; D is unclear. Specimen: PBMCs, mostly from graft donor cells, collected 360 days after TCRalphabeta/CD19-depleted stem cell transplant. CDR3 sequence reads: CSARPVNTEAFF. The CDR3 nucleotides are TGCAGTGCTCGTCCAGTGAACACTGAAGCTTTCTTT.